These T cell receptor beta chains were read from a single sample in a study of blood T cell repertoires in COVID-19. Assay: immunoSEQ multiplex PCR; the TCRdb copy retains only in-frame clones and omits some. The table includes some 150,000 clones, roughly 88% detected once. Sequencing was done on a sample of peripheral blood. These receptors originate from a woman in her sixties with acute or convalescent COVID-19. The conserved cysteine and the conserved F or W are not part of the CDR3 here. The order of the fields is V gene, clone size, CDR3 protein. Size values are once, few and many counts, or a class for expanded clones, and some rows have none.

TRBV20-1,-,SARDGVGYT
TRBV20-1,-,SAMTNYGYT
TRBV7-2,-,ASSLGRISGNTIY
TRBV4-3,-,ASSPGLGSEQY
TRBV6-2/TRBV6-3,-,ASSYSPVEAF
TRBV18,-,ASSPRGQAAGYGYT
TRBV27,-,ASSLIAGELF
TRBV28,-,ASSSPHAGAYGYT
TRBV10-3,-,AISDTGGNQPQH
TRBV4-2,-,ASSQDFQGYEQY
TRBV29-1,few,SGALAGVGEQF
TRBV6-2/TRBV6-3,-,ASSYGVTGSEQF
TRBV11-2,-,ASRAGYRRQETQY
TRBV2,-,ASSGTPQGYTEAF
TRBV7-2,-,ASSLGSGGLETQY
TRBV5-1,-,ASSFLQLNTGELF
TRBV18,-,ASSPPGGGSYGYT
TRBV4-2,-,ASSPHSGTRSDNEQF
TRBV6-5,-,ASSYSRSHGVETQY
TRBV6-5,-,ATKLGQGSYEQY
TRBV24-1,-,ATRNSGELNTEAF
TRBV6-6,-,ASMTLQGASGGYT
TRBV5-1,-,ASSFVAEDTEAF
TRBV19,-,ASSRSGLAGATAYNEQF
TRBV6-5,-,ASRRDLAGEQY
TRBV18,-,ASSPPEASSYNEQF
TRBV28,-,ASTPPTAGNTEAF
TRBV28,few,ASSPRQGAIGANVLT
TRBV4-3,once,ASSQGHMGGITSPLH
TRBV9,once,ASSVGTSWSYNSPLH
TRBV7-9,-,ASSLDGESADTQY
TRBV30,few,AWNPRRGVDTEAF
TRBV27,-,ASSLWGGGGYT
TRBV25-1,few,ASSEASATEAF
TRBV4-3,-,ASSRVKQGTLNEQF
TRBV9,-,ASSAGSSPRDGYT
TRBV10-3,-,AISDGTGGNTIY
TRBV2,-,ASSTALTGSNQPQH
TRBV2,few,ASRRGQGQPQH